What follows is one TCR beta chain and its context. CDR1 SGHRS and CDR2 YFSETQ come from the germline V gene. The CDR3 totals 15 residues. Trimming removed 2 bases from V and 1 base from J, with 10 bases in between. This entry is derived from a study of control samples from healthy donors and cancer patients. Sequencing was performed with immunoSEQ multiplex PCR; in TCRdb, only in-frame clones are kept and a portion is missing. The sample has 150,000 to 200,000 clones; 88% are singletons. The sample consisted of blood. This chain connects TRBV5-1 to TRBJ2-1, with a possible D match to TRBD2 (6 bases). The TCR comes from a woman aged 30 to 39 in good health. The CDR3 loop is CASSLPGTSYNEQFF. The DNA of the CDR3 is TGCGCCAGCAGCTTACCCGGGACTTCCTACAATGAGCAGTTCTTC.